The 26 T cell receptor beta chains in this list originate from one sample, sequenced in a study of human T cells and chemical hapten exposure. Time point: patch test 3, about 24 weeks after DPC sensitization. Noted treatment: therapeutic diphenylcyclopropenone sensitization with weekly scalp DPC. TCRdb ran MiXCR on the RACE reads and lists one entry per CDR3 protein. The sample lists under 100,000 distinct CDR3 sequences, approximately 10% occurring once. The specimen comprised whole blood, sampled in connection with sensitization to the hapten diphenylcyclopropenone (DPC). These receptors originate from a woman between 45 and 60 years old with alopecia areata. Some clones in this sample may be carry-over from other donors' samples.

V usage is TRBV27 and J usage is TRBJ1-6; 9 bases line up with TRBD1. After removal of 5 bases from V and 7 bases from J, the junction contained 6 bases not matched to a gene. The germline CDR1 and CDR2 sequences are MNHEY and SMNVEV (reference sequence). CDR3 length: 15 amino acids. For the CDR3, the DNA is TGTGCCAGCAGTCCTCGACAGGGGGGAAATTCACCCCTCCACTTT. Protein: CASSPRQGGNSPLHF.

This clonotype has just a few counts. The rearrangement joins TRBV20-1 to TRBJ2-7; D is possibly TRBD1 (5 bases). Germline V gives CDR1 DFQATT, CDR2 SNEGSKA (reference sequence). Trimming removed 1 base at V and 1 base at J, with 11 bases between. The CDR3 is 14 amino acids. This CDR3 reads CSARGGTGSYEQYF. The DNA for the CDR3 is TGCAGTGCTAGAGGGGGAACAGGTTCCTACGAGCAGTACTTC.

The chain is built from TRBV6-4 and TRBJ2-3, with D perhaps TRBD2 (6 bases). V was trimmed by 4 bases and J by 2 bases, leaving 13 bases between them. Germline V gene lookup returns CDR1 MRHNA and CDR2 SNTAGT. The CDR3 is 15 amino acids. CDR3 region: CASSVSRGNTDTQYF. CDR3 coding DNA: TGTGCCAGCAGTGTGTCGCGGGGAAACACAGATACGCAGTATTTT.

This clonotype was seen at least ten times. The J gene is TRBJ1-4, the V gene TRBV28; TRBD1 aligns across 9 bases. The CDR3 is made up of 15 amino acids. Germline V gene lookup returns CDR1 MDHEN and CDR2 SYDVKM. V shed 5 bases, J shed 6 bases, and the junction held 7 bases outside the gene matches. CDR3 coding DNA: TGTGCCAGCAGTCCCATTGGACAGGGGTATGAAAAACTGTTTTTT. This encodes CASSPIGQGYEKLFF. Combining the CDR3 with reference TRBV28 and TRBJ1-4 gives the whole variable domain DVKVTQSSRYLVKRTGEKVFLECVQDMDHENMFWYRQDPGLGLRLIYFSYDVKMKEKGDIPEGYSVSREKKERFSLILESASTNQTSMYLCASSPIGQGYEKLFFGSGTQLSVL.

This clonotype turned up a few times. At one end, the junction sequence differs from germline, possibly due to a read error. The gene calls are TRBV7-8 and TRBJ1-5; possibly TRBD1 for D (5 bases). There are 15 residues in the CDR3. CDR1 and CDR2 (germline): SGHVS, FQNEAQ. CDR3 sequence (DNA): TGTGCCAGCAGCTCAATCGGGACCCAGAATCAGCTCCAGCATTTT. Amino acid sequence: CASSSIGTQNQLQHF.

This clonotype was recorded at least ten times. The CDR3 coding sequence is TGTGCCAGCAGTGACTTCGTTAAAAGGGAGCAGTACTTC. This gives the protein CASSDFVKREQYF. The rearrangement joins TRBV25-1 to TRBJ2-7; D not certain. Trimming removed 3 bases from V and 7 bases from J, with 13 bases in between. CDR3 size: 13 residues. Looked up from germline, CDR1 is MGHDK and CDR2 is SYGVNS.

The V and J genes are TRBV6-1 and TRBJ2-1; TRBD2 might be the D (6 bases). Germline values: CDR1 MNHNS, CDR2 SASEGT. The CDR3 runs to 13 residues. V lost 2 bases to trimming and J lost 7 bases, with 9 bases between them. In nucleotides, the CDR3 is TGTGCCAGCAGTGAACTAGCGAGGAATGAGCAGTTCTTC. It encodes CASSELARNEQFF.

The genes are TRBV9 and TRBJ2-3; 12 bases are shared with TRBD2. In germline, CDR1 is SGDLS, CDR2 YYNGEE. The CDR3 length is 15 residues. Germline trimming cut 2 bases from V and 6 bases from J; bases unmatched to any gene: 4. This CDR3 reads CASSVLAGGRDTQYF. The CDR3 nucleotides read TGTGCCAGCAGCGTTCTAGCGGGAGGGCGGGATACGCAGTATTTT.

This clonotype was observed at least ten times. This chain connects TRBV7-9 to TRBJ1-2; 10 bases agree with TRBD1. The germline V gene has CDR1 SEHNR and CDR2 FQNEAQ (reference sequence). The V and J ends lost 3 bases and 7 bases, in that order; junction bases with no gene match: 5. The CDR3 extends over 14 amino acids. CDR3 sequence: CASSLGTGAGGYTF. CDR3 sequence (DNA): TGTGCCAGCAGCTTGGGGACAGGGGCAGGTGGCTACACCTTC.

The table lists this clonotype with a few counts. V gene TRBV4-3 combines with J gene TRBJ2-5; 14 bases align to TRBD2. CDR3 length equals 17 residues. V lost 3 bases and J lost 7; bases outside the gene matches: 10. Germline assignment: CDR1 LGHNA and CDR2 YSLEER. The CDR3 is CASSQLGLAGGDGTQYF. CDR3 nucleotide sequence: TGCGCCAGCAGCCAGTTAGGACTAGCGGGAGGAGACGGGACCCAGTACTTC.

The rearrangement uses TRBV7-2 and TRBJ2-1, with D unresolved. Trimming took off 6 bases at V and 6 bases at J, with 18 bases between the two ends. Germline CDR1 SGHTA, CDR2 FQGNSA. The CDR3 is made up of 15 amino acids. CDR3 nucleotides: TGTGCCAGCAGTTCAGCCCCGAGAGTATCCAATGAGCAGTTCTTC. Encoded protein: CASSSAPRVSNEQFF.

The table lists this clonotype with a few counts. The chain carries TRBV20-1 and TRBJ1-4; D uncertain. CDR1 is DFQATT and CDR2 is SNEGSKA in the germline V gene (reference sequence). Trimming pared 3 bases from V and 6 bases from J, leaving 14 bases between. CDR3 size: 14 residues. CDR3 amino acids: CSARDGGRDEKLFF. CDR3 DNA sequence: TGCAGTGCTAGGGACGGAGGTCGAGATGAAAAACTGTTTTTT.

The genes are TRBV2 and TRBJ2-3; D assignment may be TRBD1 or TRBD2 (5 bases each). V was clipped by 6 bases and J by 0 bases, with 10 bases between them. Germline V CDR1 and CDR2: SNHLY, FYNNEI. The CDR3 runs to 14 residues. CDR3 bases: TGTGCCAGCAGACTGGGGGTCAGCACAGATACGCAGTATTTT. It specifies CASRLGVSTDTQYF.

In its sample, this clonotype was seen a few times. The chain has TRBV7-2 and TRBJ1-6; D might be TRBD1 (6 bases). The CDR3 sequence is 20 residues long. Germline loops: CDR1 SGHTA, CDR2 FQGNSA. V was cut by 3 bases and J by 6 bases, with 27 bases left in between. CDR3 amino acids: CASSFPTRRQDPRRNSPLHF. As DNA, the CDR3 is TGTGCCAGCAGCTTCCCCACTCGTCGACAGGACCCACGACGTAATTCACCCCTCCACTTT.

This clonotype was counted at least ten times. The CDR3 is CSAYPSGTVVRETQYF. The CDR3 DNA follows: TGCAGTGCCTACCCATCCGGGACAGTGGTCCGGGAGACCCAGTACTTC. V and J are TRBV20-1 and TRBJ2-5; TRBD1 aligns across 7 bases. The V segment lost 6 bases and the J segment 5 bases; nucleotides outside the gene matches: 18. Germline CDR1 reads DFQATT; CDR2 reads SNEGSKA (reference sequence). This CDR3 is 16 amino acids long.

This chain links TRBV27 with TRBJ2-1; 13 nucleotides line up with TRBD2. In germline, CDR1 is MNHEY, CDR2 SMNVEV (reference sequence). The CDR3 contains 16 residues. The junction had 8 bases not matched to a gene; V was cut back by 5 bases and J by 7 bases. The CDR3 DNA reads TGTGCCAGCAGTCTTAGAACTAGCGGGAGGGGAAATGAGCAGTTCTTC. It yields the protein CASSLRTSGRGNEQFF.

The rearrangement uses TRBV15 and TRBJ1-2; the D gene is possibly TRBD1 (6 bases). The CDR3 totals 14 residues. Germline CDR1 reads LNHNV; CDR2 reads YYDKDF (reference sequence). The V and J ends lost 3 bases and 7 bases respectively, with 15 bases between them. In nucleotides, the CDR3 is TGTGCCACCAGCAGTTACAGGGAGGAGAGTGGCTACACCTTC. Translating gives CATSSYREESGYTF.

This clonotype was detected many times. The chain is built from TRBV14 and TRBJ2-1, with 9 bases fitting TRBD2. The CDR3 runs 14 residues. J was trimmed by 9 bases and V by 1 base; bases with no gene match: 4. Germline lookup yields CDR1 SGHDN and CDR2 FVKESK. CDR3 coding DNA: TGTGCCAGCAGCCAAGCGGTAGCGGGAGTTGAGCAGTTCTTC. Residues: CASSQAVAGVEQFF.

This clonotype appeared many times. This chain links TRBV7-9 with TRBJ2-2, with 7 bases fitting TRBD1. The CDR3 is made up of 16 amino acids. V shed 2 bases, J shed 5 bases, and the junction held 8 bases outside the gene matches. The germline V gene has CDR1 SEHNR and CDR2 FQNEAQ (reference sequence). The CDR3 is CASSLRGTERTGELFF. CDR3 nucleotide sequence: TGTGCCAGCAGCTTACGAGGGACAGAGAGGACCGGGGAGCTGTTTTTT.

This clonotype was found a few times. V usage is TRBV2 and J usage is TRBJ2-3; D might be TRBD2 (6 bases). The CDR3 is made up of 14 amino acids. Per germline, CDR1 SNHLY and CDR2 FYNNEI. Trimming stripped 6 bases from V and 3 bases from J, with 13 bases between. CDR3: CASRGTAGTDTQYF. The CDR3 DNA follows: TGTGCCAGCAGGGGGACCGCGGGGACAGATACGCAGTATTTT.

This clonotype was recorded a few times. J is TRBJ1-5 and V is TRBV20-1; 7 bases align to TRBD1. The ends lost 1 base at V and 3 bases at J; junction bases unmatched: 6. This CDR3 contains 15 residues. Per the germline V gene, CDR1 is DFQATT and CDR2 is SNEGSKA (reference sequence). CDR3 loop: CSARATGRVNQPQHF. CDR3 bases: TGCAGTGCTAGAGCGACAGGGAGGGTCAATCAGCCCCAGCATTTT.

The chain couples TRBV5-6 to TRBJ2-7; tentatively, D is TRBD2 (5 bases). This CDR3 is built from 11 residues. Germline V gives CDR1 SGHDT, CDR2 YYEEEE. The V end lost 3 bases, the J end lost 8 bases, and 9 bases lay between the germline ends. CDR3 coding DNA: TGTGCCAGCAGCTCCCAGCGGAAGCAGTACTTC. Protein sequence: CASSSQRKQYF. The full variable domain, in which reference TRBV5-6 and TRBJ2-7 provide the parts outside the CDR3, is DAGVTQSPTHLIKTRGQQVTLRCSPKSGHDTVSWYQQALGQGPQFIFQYYEEEERQRGNFPDRFSGHQFPNYSSELNVNALLLGDSALYLCASSSQRKQYFGPGTRLTVT.

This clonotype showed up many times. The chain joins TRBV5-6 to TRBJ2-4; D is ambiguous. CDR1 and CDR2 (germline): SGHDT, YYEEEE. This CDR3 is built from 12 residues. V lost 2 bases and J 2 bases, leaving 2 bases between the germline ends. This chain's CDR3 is CASSLTKNIQYF. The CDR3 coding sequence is TGTGCCAGCAGCTTAACCAAAAACATTCAGTACTTC.

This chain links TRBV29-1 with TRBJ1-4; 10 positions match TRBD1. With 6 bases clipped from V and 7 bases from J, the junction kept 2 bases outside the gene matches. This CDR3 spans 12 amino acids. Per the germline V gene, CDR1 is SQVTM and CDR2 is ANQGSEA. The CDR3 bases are TGCAGCGTCGGGACAGGGGTTGAAAAACTGTTTTTT. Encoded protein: CSVGTGVEKLFF.

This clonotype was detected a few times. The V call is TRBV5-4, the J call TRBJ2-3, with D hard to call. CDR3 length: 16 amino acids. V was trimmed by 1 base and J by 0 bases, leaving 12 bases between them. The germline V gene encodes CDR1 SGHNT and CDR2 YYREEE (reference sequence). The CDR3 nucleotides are TGTGCCAGCAGCTTGTGGGGTCGACTGAGCACAGATACGCAGTATTTT. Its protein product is CASSLWGRLSTDTQYF.

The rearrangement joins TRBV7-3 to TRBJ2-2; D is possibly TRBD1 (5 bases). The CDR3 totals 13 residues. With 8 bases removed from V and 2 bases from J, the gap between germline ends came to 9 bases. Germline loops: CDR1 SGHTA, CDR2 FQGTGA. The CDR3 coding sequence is TGTGCCAGCGGGCAGGGTAACACCGGGGAGCTGTTTTTT. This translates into CASGQGNTGELFF.